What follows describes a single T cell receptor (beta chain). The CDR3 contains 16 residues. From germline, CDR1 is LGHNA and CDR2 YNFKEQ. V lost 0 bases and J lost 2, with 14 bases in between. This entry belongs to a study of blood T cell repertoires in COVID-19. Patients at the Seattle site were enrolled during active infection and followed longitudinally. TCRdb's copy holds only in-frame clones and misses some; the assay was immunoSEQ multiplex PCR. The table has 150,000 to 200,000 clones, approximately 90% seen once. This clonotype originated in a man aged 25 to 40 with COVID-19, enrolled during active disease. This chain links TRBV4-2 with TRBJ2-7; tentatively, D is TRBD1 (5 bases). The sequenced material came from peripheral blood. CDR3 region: CASSQDGQGRAYEQYF. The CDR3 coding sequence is TGTGCCAGCAGCCAAGACGGGCAGGGTCGAGCCTACGAGCAGTACTTC.